This TCR beta chain was sequenced for a study of T cells after yellow fever vaccination. Study-wide findings and caveats: Shared CD4/CD8 clonotypes were a small share, likely from convergent recombination. Once the booster was given, most primary-vaccination clones reappeared, at approximately 97% for CD4 and roughly 90% for CD8.

With regard to this clonotype: Its antigen is unidentified.

This CDR3 has 14 residues. Germline V lookup: CDR1 SGHRS, CDR2 YFSETQ. V lost 0 bases, J lost 3 bases, and 7 bases lay in between. UMIs were added to TCR cDNA along with a universal primer site when it was made by 5'RACE template switching. From the 5' RACE reads, TCRdb called clonotypes with MiXCR, one entry per CDR3 protein. The data contain roughly 350,000 distinct CDR3 sequences, roughly 4% of them singletons. The sequence derives from a man aged 18-30 years who received the YFV17D yellow fever vaccine. Material: PBMCs, obtained 5 days after the yellow fever booster vaccination. J is TRBJ1-5 and V is TRBV5-1; D call uncertain. In DNA form, the CDR3 reads TGCGCCAGCAGCTTGGAGAGCTACAATCAGCCCCAGCATTTT. This encodes CASSLESYNQPQHF. The variable domain in full, completed from reference TRBV5-1 and TRBJ1-5, reads KAGVTQTPRYLIKTRGQQVTLSCSPISGHRSVSWYQQTPGQGLQFLFEYFSETQRNKGNFPGRFSGRQFSNSRSEMNVSTLELGDSALYLCASSLESYNQPQHFGDGTRLSIL.